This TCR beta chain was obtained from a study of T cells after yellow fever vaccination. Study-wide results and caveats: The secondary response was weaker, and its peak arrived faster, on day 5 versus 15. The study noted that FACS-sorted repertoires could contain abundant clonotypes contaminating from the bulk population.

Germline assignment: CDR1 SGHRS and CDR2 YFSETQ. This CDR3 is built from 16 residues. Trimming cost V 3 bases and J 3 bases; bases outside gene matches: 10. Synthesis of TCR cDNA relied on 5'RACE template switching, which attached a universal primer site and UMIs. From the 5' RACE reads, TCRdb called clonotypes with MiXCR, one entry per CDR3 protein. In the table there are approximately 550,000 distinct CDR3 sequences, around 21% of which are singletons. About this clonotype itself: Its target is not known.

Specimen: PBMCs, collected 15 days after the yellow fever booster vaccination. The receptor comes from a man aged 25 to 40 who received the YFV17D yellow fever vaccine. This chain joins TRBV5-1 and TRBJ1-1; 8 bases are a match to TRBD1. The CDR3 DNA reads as TGCGCCAGCAGCTCCCGGACAGGGTATACGGACACTGAAGCTTTCTTT. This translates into CASSSRTGYTDTEAFF.